This T cell receptor (beta chain) appears in the sequencing data of a study of vaccination effects on CD4 cells after COVID-19. Whole-study results and caveats: Clones arising from infection and from vaccination showed marked clonal contraction late after vaccination.

Produced via immunoSEQ multiplex PCR; TCRdb's table is partial and in-frame only. The table records roughly 35,000 clones, less than 70% of them present only once. The V gene end was trimmed by 4 bases and the J gene end by 6 bases; junction bases not matched to a gene: 6. Germline loops: CDR1 SGHDN, CDR2 FVKESK. The CDR3 totals 15 residues. Of note for this clone: Its antigen is still unknown.

Antigen-specific CD4+ T cells expanded by the ViraFEST assay with viral peptide pools were then sequenced. Researchers isolated CD4+ T cells once less than twelve days of culture had elapsed. Vaccine recipients had no previous SARS-CoV-2 infection; their nucleocapsid antibodies were negative. In the cultures, half the medium was exchanged for IL-2 medium on days 3 and 7. The sample was CD4+ T cells from PBMCs cultured with HCoV-OC43 spike peptides, taken before COVID-19 vaccination. Documented subset: HCoV-OC43 spike overlapping peptide pool stimulation. The rearrangement joins TRBV14 to TRBJ2-7, with 13 bases lining up with TRBD2. The TCR comes from a human donor who received a COVID-19 vaccine. In nucleotides, the CDR3 is TGTGCCAGCAGCCCGAGACTAGCGGGAGGACGCGAGCAGTACTTC. Translation: CASSPRLAGGREQYF.